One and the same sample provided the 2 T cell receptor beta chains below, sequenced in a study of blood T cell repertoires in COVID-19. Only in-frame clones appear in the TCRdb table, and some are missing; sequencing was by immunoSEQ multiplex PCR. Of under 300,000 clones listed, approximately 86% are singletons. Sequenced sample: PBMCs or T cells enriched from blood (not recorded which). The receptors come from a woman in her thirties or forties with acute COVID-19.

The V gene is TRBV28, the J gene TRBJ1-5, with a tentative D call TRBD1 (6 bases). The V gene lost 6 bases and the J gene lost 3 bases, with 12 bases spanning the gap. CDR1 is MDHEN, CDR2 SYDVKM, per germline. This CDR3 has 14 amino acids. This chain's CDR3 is CASRPTGTNQPQHF. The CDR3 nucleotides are TGTGCCAGCAGGCCTACAGGGACCAATCAGCCCCAGCATTTT.

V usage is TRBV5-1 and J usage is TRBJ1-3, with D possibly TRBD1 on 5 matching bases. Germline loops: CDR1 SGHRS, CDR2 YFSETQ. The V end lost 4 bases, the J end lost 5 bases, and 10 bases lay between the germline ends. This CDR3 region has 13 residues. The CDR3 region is CASSEGLRNTIYF. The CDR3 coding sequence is TGCGCCAGCAGCGAGGGACTTAGAAACACCATATATTTT.